Listed below are T cell receptor beta chains from one sample, sequenced in a study of beta chain features in type 1 diabetes. The protocol was immunoSEQ multiplex PCR, while the TCRdb copy is restricted to in-frame clones and leaves out a portion. The sample consists of 200,000 to 250,000 clones, around 15% of them appearing once. Sequencing was performed on naive CD4+ T cells from blood. These receptors came from a man aged 30 to 39 with type 1 diabetes. Each CDR3 is given with its conserved first and last residue. The D gene is left open where the match is weak. Size is omitted from some rows. Given values are once, few, many or a class for expanded clones.

D | J | V | size | CDR3 | DNA
. | TRBJ2-5 | TRBV14 | . | CASSLSSETQYF | TGTGCCAGCAGCCTGTCCTCTGAGACCCAGTACTTC
. | TRBJ2-7 | TRBV5-1 | . | CASSSLPGTAGYEQYF | TGCGCCAGCAGCTCCCTCCCGGGGACAGCGGGGTACGAGCAGTACTTC
. | TRBJ2-3 | TRBV11-2 | . | CASSLGGDTQYF | TGTGCCAGCAGCTTAGGAGGGGATACGCAGTATTTT
TRBD1 | TRBJ2-3 | TRBV29-1 | few | CSGTGGSTDTQYF | TGCAGCGGGACAGGGGGGAGCACAGATACGCAGTATTTT
TRBD1 | TRBJ2-1 | TRBV7-2 | few | CASSSRTGRNEQFF | TGTGCCAGCAGCTCCAGGACAGGGAGGAATGAGCAGTTCTTC
. | TRBJ1-3 | TRBV30 | . | CAWSVGASGNTIYF | TGTGCCTGGAGTGTTGGAGCATCTGGAAACACCATATATTTT
TRBD2 | TRBJ2-3 | TRBV9 | . | CASSVASGRGTDTQYF | TGTGCCAGCAGCGTAGCGAGCGGGAGGGGCACAGATACGCAGTATTTT
TRBD1 | TRBJ2-3 | TRBV7-9 | . | CASRTGTGTTDTQYF | TGTGCCAGCAGGACCGGGACAGGGACCACAGATACGCAGTATTTT
TRBD2 | TRBJ2-1 | TRBV5-1 | few | CASSLGSSGSYNEQFF | TGCGCCAGCAGCTTAGGGTCTAGCGGGAGCTACAATGAGCAGTTCTTC
TRBD1 | TRBJ2-1 | TRBV7-9 | few | CASRADRGQFF | TGTGCCAGCAGGGCGGACAGGGGGCAGTTCTTC
. | TRBJ2-1 | TRBV5-1 | . | CASSGGDIYNEQFF | TGCGCCAGCAGCGGAGGGGATATTTACAATGAGCAGTTCTTC
. | TRBJ2-1 | TRBV4-3 | few | CASSQGGGNTYNEQFF | TGCGCCAGCAGCCAAGGGGGCGGGAACACCTACAATGAGCAGTTCTTC
TRBD2 | TRBJ2-3 | TRBV30 | . | CAWSPAGGGTDTQYF | TGTGCCTGGAGCCCAGCGGGAGGCGGCACAGATACGCAGTATTTT
. | TRBJ2-2 | TRBV28 | few | CASSSGNFAGELFF | TGTGCCAGCAGTTCAGGGAATTTCGCCGGGGAGCTGTTTTTT
TRBD2 | TRBJ2-7 | TRBV9 | . | CASSVGLADIREQYF | TGTGCCAGCAGCGTAGGACTAGCGGACATCAGGGAGCAGTACTTC
. | TRBJ1-2 | TRBV20-1 | . | CSVGTAYGYTF | TGCAGTGTCGGGACCGCCTATGGCTACACCTTC
. | TRBJ2-7 | TRBV7-6 | . | CASSLARGASYEQYF | TGTGCCAGCAGCTTAGCCAGGGGGGCGTCCTACGAGCAGTACTTC
TRBD1 | TRBJ1-2 | TRBV16 | . | CASSPTRTGLGYGYTF | TGTGCCAGCAGCCCTACCCGGACAGGGCTAGGCTATGGCTACACCTTC
. | TRBJ2-1 | TRBV14 | . | CASSQGLHNEQFF | TGTGCCAGCAGCCAAGGGCTACACAATGAGCAGTTCTTC
TRBD2 | TRBJ2-7 | TRBV7-9 | . | CASSLAPGSGTYEQYF | TGTGCCAGCAGCTTAGCCCCTGGAAGCGGGACCTACGAGCAGTACTTC
. | TRBJ2-7 | TRBV7-9 | few | CASSLALYYEQYF | TGTGCCAGCAGCTTAGCTCTCTATTACGAGCAGTACTTC
. | TRBJ2-1 | TRBV14 | few | CASSQLANSYNEQFF | TGTGCCAGCAGCCAGCTAGCGAACTCCTACAATGAGCAGTTCTTC
TRBD2 | TRBJ2-3 | TRBV29-1 | few | CSVEVLAGRTDTQYF | TGCAGCGTTGAGGTACTAGCGGGACGCACAGATACGCAGTATTTT
. | TRBJ2-7 | TRBV5-6 | . | CASSSRQGHLVFF | TGTGCCAGCAGCTCTCGGCAGGGCCACCTCGTCTTCTTC
. | TRBJ2-7 | TRBV29-1 | . | CSARDIQDYEQYF | TGCAGCGCCAGGGACATTCAAGACTACGAGCAGTACTTC
TRBD2 | TRBJ2-6 | TRBV27 | . | CASSLSGGTSGANVLTF | TGTGCCAGCAGTTTATCCGGGGGGACCTCTGGGGCCAACGTCCTGACTTTC
TRBD1 | TRBJ2-5 | TRBV27 | few | CASSSWTGQETQYF | TGTGCCAGCAGTTCCTGGACAGGTCAAGAGACCCAGTACTTC
. | TRBJ2-5 | TRBV28 | . | CASSPLLETQYF | TGTGCCAGCAGTCCCCTACTAGAGACCCAGTACTTC
. | TRBJ2-7 | TRBV20-1 | few | CSARQYEQYF | TGCAGTGCTAGACAGTACGAGCAGTACTTC
TRBD2 | TRBJ2-1 | TRBV29-1 | . | CSVLKGTSDEQFF | TGCAGCGTCTTGAAGGGGACTAGCGATGAGCAGTTCTTC
TRBD2 | TRBJ2-7 | TRBV25-1 | few | CASSPLGLVSYEQYF | TGTGCCAGCAGTCCACTGGGACTAGTCTCCTACGAGCAGTACTTC
. | TRBJ1-1 | TRBV6-1 | . | CASSARGNTEAFF | TGTGCCAGCAGCGCTAGGGGGAACACTGAAGCTTTCTTT
. | TRBJ2-3 | TRBV4-2 | few | CASSQAGGTRNGNTQYF | TGTGCCAGCAGCCAAGCGGGGGGCACCAGAAACGGAAATACGCAGTATTTT
. | TRBJ2-5 | TRBV2 | few | CASSEGAGETQYF | TGTGCCAGCAGTGAGGGGGCGGGAGAGACCCAGTACTTC
TRBD1 | TRBJ2-5 | TRBV4-1 | few | CASSRSHEGQVETQYF | TGCGCCAGCAGCCGATCACATGAGGGACAGGTAGAGACCCAGTACTTC
. | TRBJ2-7 | TRBV11-1 | few | CASSLAPRVEDYEQYF | TGTGCCAGCAGCTTAGCCCCCAGGGTAGAGGACTACGAGCAGTACTTC
. | TRBJ2-7 | TRBV29-1 | few | CSVTGGYYYEQYF | TGCAGCGTTACGGGCGGGTACTACTACGAGCAGTACTTC
TRBD2 | TRBJ2-1 | TRBV7-7 | . | CASSPGTSGYNEQFF | TGTGCTAGCAGCCCCGGGACTAGCGGGTACAATGAGCAGTTCTTC
. | TRBJ2-3 | TRBV19 | . | CASSVTTDTQYF | TGTGCCAGTAGTGTCACCACAGATACGCAGTATTTT
. | TRBJ2-3 | TRBV7-2 | few | CASSSQGSRTDTQYF | TGTGCCAGCAGCTCTCAGGGGAGCCGCACAGATACGCAGTATTTT
TRBD1 | TRBJ2-7 | TRBV4-2 | . | CASSQLRAGGFQYEQYF | TGTGCCAGCAGCCAACTACGGGCAGGGGGCTTTCAATACGAGCAGTACTTC
. | TRBJ2-3 | TRBV30 | . | CAWSVQRATSTDTQYF | TGTGCCTGGAGTGTACAGAGGGCTACCAGCACAGATACGCAGTATTTT
. | TRBJ1-1 | TRBV15 | . | CATSRYGDADTEAFF | TGTGCCACCAGCAGATACGGGGATGCGGACACTGAAGCTTTCTTT
. | TRBJ2-3 | TRBV6-5 | few | CATRIRTSTDTQYF | TGTGCCACCCGTATTAGGACTAGCACAGATACGCAGTATTTT
TRBD2 | TRBJ2-3 | TRBV11-2 | few | CASSYSGFTDTQYF | TGTGCCAGCAGCTATAGCGGGTTCACAGATACGCAGTATTTT
TRBD1 | TRBJ2-7 | TRBV28 | . | CASSPLPGTGNPYEQYF | TGTGCCAGCAGTCCGCTCCCCGGGACAGGGAACCCCTACGAGCAGTACTTC
. | TRBJ1-2 | TRBV15 | . | CATSRPTTANYGYTF | TGTGCCACCAGCAGACCTACGACAGCTAACTATGGCTACACCTTC
TRBD1 | TRBJ2-3 | TRBV10-3 | few | CATRPGTGGGTDTQYF | TGTGCCACCCGTCCCGGGACAGGGGGGGGCACAGATACGCAGTATTTT